This T cell receptor beta chain is drawn from a study of blood T cell repertoires in COVID-19. Overall study: Acute and convalescent COVID-19 specimens originated in the United States, Italy and Spain.

The assay was immunoSEQ multiplex PCR, and TCRdb's table has in-frame clones only and misses some. The sample carries some 190,000 clones, approximately 80% recorded once. Participants had their cohort set by participant-reported clinical history. CDR3 length equals 14 residues. Trimming took off 7 bases at V and 1 base at J, with 12 bases between the two ends. Germline loops: CDR1 MDHEN, CDR2 SYDVKM. The J gene is TRBJ2-3, the V gene TRBV28; maybe TRBD1 (5 bases). The TCR was taken from a man under 40 with acute COVID-19. Material: PBMCs or T cells enriched from blood (not recorded which). CDR3 loop: CASTQWGGTDTQYF. The CDR3 DNA is TGTGCCAGCACTCAGTGGGGCGGCACAGATACGCAGTATTTT.